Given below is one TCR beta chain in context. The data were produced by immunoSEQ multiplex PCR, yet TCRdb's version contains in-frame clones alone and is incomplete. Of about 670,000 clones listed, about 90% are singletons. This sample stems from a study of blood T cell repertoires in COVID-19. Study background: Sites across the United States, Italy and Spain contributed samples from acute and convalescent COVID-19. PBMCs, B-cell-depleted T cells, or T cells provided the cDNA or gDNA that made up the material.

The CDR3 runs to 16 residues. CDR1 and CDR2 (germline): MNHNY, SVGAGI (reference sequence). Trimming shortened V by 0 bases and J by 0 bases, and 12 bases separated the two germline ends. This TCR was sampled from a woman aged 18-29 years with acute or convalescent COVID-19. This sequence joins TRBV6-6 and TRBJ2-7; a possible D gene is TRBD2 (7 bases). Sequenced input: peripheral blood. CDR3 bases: TGTGCCAGCAGTTACTCGGGCGGGGGCCCCTCCTACGAGCAGTACTTC. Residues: CASSYSGGGPSYEQYF.